The clone carrying this T cell receptor (beta chain) was recorded at least ten times. V was trimmed by 3 bases and J by 0 bases, leaving 8 bases between them. The CDR3 totals 15 residues. Germline V gene sequence: CDR1 MRHNA, CDR2 SNTAGT. The data were taken from a study of identical twins. Via MiXCR, TCRdb re-called the 5' RACE reads, giving one row per CDR3 protein. The data contain around 200,000 distinct CDR3 sequences, around a tenth of them seen just once; the ten biggest clones take up 5% to 6.5%. The chain recombines TRBV6-4 with TRBJ2-2; D perhaps matches TRBD2 (6 bases). The sequenced sample was memory (CD45RO+) T cells sorted from blood. The receptor was derived from a woman aged 18-35 years in good health. CDR3 residues: CASSEDYSNTGELFF. The CDR3 DNA reads TGTGCCAGCAGTGAGGACTATTCGAACACCGGGGAGCTGTTTTTT.